The rows below give T cell receptor beta chains drawn from one sample of a study of T cells in tuberculosis. Only in-frame clones appear in the TCRdb table, and some are missing; sequencing was by immunoSEQ multiplex PCR. The data contain tens of thousands of clones, roughly 94% of them singletons. This material consisted of PBMCs, taken at tuberculosis diagnosis. These receptors were taken from an adult with tuberculosis. Both conserved end residues are part of each CDR3. Fields, in order: V gene, D gene, clone size, J gene, CDR3 protein, CDR3 DNA. A D gene is named only where the DNA matches it firmly. Clone sizes are given selectively: once, few, many, or a class where the clone is expanded.

v_gene: TRBV7-2; d_gene: NA; abundance: NA; j_gene: TRBJ1-2; CDR3aa: CASSLSRTGDYGYTF; CDR3nt: TGTGCCAGCAGCTTAAGTCGGACGGGAGACTATGGCTACACCTTC
v_gene: TRBV11-2; d_gene: NA; abundance: once; j_gene: TRBJ2-6; CDR3aa: CASSSSPGVISGANVLTF; CDR3nt: TGTGCCAGCAGCTCCTCTCCCGGGGTAATCTCTGGGGCCAACGTCCTGACTTTC
v_gene: TRBV9; d_gene: NA; abundance: NA; j_gene: TRBJ1-5; CDR3aa: CASSASGINQPQHF; CDR3nt: TGTGCCAGCAGCGCCAGTGGTATCAATCAGCCCCAGCATTTT
v_gene: TRBV5-1; d_gene: NA; abundance: NA; j_gene: TRBJ2-1; CDR3aa: CASSFQGSRDNEQFF; CDR3nt: TGCGCCAGCAGCTTCCAGGGGTCGCGGGACAATGAGCAGTTCTTC
v_gene: TRBV19; d_gene: TRBD2; abundance: NA; j_gene: TRBJ2-1; CDR3aa: CATHSGGAYNEQFF; CDR3nt: TGTGCCACCCATAGCGGGGGCGCGTACAATGAGCAGTTCTTC
v_gene: TRBV27; d_gene: TRBD1; abundance: NA; j_gene: TRBJ1-2; CDR3aa: CASSPGQGRRGYTF; CDR3nt: TGTGCCAGCAGTCCAGGACAGGGTCGAAGGGGCTACACCTTC
v_gene: TRBV6-5; d_gene: NA; abundance: NA; j_gene: TRBJ2-7; CDR3aa: CASKQNRGSYEQYF; CDR3nt: TGTGCCAGCAAACAGAATAGGGGCTCCTACGAGCAGTACTTC
v_gene: TRBV10-3; d_gene: NA; abundance: NA; j_gene: TRBJ2-7; CDR3aa: CAIRAPENSYEQYF; CDR3nt: TGTGCCATCAGAGCCCCTGAGAACTCCTACGAGCAGTACTTC
v_gene: TRBV4-2; d_gene: NA; abundance: NA; j_gene: TRBJ1-2; CDR3aa: CASSQVLLTGRWTNYGYTF; CDR3nt: TGTGCCAGCAGCCAAGTTCTATTGACAGGCAGATGGACTAACTATGGCTACACCTTC
v_gene: TRBV4-1; d_gene: TRBD1; abundance: NA; j_gene: TRBJ2-1; CDR3aa: CASGQGEFASYNEQFF; CDR3nt: TGCGCCAGCGGACAGGGTGAGTTTGCCTCCTACAATGAGCAGTTCTTC
v_gene: TRBV10-3; d_gene: NA; abundance: NA; j_gene: TRBJ1-1; CDR3aa: CAIGILNTEAFF; CDR3nt: TGTGCCATCGGCATCCTCAACACTGAAGCTTTCTTT
v_gene: TRBV5-1; d_gene: NA; abundance: NA; j_gene: TRBJ2-7; CDR3aa: CASSPGHFSYEQYF; CDR3nt: TGCGCCAGCAGCCCTGGACACTTCTCCTACGAGCAGTACTTC
v_gene: TRBV10-3; d_gene: TRBD1; abundance: NA; j_gene: TRBJ2-5; CDR3aa: CAISPQGSVETQYF; CDR3nt: TGTGCCATCAGTCCACAGGGGTCCGTAGAGACCCAGTACTTC
v_gene: TRBV7-9; d_gene: NA; abundance: NA; j_gene: TRBJ1-6; CDR3aa: CASSIAGRGTNSPLHF; CDR3nt: TGTGCCAGCAGCATTGCGGGACGGGGAACGAATTCACCCCTCCACTTT
v_gene: TRBV6-1; d_gene: NA; abundance: NA; j_gene: TRBJ1-6; CDR3aa: CASRGDTQNSPLHF; CDR3nt: TGTGCCAGCAGGGGGGACACCCAGAATTCACCCCTCCACTTT
v_gene: TRBV5-8; d_gene: TRBD1; abundance: NA; j_gene: TRBJ1-2; CDR3aa: CASSSSRTGKNYGYTF; CDR3nt: TGTGCCAGCAGCTCGTCACGGACAGGGAAGAACTATGGCTACACCTTC
v_gene: TRBV6-5; d_gene: TRBD2; abundance: once; j_gene: TRBJ2-7; CDR3aa: CASSYYRGGRFEQYF; CDR3nt: TGTGCCAGCAGTTATTATCGGGGGGGCCGGTTCGAGCAGTACTTC
v_gene: TRBV7-2; d_gene: NA; abundance: NA; j_gene: TRBJ1-2; CDR3aa: CASSFRVDGYTF; CDR3nt: TGTGCCAGCAGCTTTAGAGTGGATGGCTACACCTTC
v_gene: TRBV27; d_gene: NA; abundance: NA; j_gene: TRBJ2-3; CDR3aa: CASRRQTSTDTQYF; CDR3nt: TGTGCCAGCAGACGACAGACTAGCACAGATACGCAGTATTTT
v_gene: TRBV2; d_gene: TRBD1; abundance: NA; j_gene: TRBJ1-4; CDR3aa: CASSGGQGAREKLFF; CDR3nt: TGTGCCAGCAGTGGTGGACAGGGGGCGCGTGAAAAACTGTTTTTT
v_gene: TRBV25-1; d_gene: TRBD1; abundance: NA; j_gene: TRBJ1-6; CDR3aa: CASSDQNWGQINSPLHF; CDR3nt: TGTGCCAGCAGTGACCAAAATTGGGGACAGATAAATTCACCCCTCCACTTT
v_gene: TRBV15; d_gene: NA; abundance: NA; j_gene: TRBJ1-6; CDR3aa: CATSRDSVSGALHF; CDR3nt: TGTGCCACCAGCAGAGATTCGGTGTCGGGAGCCCTCCACTTT
v_gene: TRBV10-3; d_gene: TRBD1; abundance: NA; j_gene: TRBJ1-3; CDR3aa: CAISESIHRGSANTIYF; CDR3nt: TGTGCCATCAGTGAGTCGATACACAGGGGTTCTGCAAACACCATATATTTT
v_gene: TRBV19; d_gene: NA; abundance: NA; j_gene: TRBJ1-6; CDR3aa: CASSIETDNSPLHF; CDR3nt: TGTGCCAGTAGTATCGAAACAGATAATTCACCCCTCCACTTT
v_gene: TRBV7-8; d_gene: TRBD1; abundance: once; j_gene: TRBJ1-1; CDR3aa: CASSFPSPFSLGDRGLDTEAFF; CDR3nt: TGTGCCAGCAGCTTTCCGTCGCCTTTTAGCCTAGGGGACAGGGGGCTTGACACTGAAGCTTTCTTT
v_gene: TRBV9; d_gene: NA; abundance: NA; j_gene: TRBJ1-2; CDR3aa: CASSASGFYGYTF; CDR3nt: TGTGCCAGCAGCGCCTCAGGATTCTATGGCTACACCTTC
v_gene: TRBV6-5; d_gene: NA; abundance: NA; j_gene: TRBJ1-6; CDR3aa: CASSLQAFPYSPLHF; CDR3nt: TGTGCCAGCAGCCTACAGGCTTTCCCTTATTCACCCCTCCACTTT
v_gene: TRBV7-6; d_gene: TRBD1; abundance: NA; j_gene: TRBJ2-2; CDR3aa: CASSPSGTGGPGELFF; CDR3nt: TGTGCCAGCAGCCCTAGCGGGACAGGGGGCCCCGGGGAGCTGTTTTTT
v_gene: TRBV14; d_gene: NA; abundance: NA; j_gene: TRBJ1-1; CDR3aa: CASSPDLGGYTEAFF; CDR3nt: TGTGCCAGCAGCCCAGACTTGGGGGGTTACACTGAAGCTTTCTTT
v_gene: TRBV11-2; d_gene: TRBD1; abundance: NA; j_gene: TRBJ2-1; CDR3aa: CASSLRGMANEQFF; CDR3nt: TGTGCCAGCAGCCTCAGGGGGATGGCGAATGAGCAGTTCTTC
v_gene: TRBV30; d_gene: TRBD1; abundance: NA; j_gene: TRBJ1-2; CDR3aa: CAWTTGTGGILHTF; CDR3nt: TGTGCCTGGACGACCGGGACAGGGGGGATCCTACATACCTTC
v_gene: TRBV5-5; d_gene: TRBD1; abundance: NA; j_gene: TRBJ2-6; CDR3aa: CASSYGQGVVSGANVLTF; CDR3nt: TGTGCCAGCAGCTATGGACAGGGGGTGGTCAGTGGGGCCAACGTCCTGACTTTC
v_gene: TRBV11-3; d_gene: NA; abundance: NA; j_gene: TRBJ2-3; CDR3aa: CASSLSQFANTQYF; CDR3nt: TGTGCCAGCAGCTTATCCCAGTTCGCAAATACGCAGTATTTT
v_gene: TRBV5-4; d_gene: NA; abundance: NA; j_gene: TRBJ2-2; CDR3aa: CASSLKDTPRDTGELFF; CDR3nt: TGTGCCAGCAGCTTGAAGGACACACCGAGAGACACCGGGGAGCTGTTTTTT
v_gene: TRBV5-4; d_gene: TRBD2; abundance: NA; j_gene: TRBJ2-3; CDR3aa: CASSSSTSGGSDTQYF; CDR3nt: TGTGCCAGCAGCTCCTCTACTAGCGGGGGATCAGATACGCAGTATTTT
v_gene: TRBV14; d_gene: NA; abundance: NA; j_gene: TRBJ1-5; CDR3aa: CASSHGPYSAQHF; CDR3nt: TGTGCCAGCAGCCACGGTCCTTATTCGGCCCAGCATTTT
v_gene: TRBV6-5; d_gene: NA; abundance: NA; j_gene: TRBJ2-1; CDR3aa: CASSSLRGNEQFF; CDR3nt: TGTGCCAGCAGTTCCTTGCGGGGAAACGAGCAGTTCTTC
v_gene: TRBV5-4; d_gene: TRBD2; abundance: once; j_gene: TRBJ2-3; CDR3aa: CASSMTSGGVDTQYF; CDR3nt: TGTGCCAGCAGCATGACTAGCGGGGGGGTGGATACGCAGTATTTT
v_gene: TRBV11-3; d_gene: TRBD1; abundance: NA; j_gene: TRBJ2-7; CDR3aa: CASSLGVAGQVSYEQYF; CDR3nt: TGTGCCAGCAGCTTAGGGGTTGCGGGACAGGTCTCCTACGAGCAGTACTTC
v_gene: TRBV19; d_gene: TRBD2; abundance: NA; j_gene: TRBJ2-5; CDR3aa: CASSPRGGLSETQYF; CDR3nt: TGTGCCAGTAGTCCTCGGGGGGGCTTGTCAGAGACCCAGTACTTC